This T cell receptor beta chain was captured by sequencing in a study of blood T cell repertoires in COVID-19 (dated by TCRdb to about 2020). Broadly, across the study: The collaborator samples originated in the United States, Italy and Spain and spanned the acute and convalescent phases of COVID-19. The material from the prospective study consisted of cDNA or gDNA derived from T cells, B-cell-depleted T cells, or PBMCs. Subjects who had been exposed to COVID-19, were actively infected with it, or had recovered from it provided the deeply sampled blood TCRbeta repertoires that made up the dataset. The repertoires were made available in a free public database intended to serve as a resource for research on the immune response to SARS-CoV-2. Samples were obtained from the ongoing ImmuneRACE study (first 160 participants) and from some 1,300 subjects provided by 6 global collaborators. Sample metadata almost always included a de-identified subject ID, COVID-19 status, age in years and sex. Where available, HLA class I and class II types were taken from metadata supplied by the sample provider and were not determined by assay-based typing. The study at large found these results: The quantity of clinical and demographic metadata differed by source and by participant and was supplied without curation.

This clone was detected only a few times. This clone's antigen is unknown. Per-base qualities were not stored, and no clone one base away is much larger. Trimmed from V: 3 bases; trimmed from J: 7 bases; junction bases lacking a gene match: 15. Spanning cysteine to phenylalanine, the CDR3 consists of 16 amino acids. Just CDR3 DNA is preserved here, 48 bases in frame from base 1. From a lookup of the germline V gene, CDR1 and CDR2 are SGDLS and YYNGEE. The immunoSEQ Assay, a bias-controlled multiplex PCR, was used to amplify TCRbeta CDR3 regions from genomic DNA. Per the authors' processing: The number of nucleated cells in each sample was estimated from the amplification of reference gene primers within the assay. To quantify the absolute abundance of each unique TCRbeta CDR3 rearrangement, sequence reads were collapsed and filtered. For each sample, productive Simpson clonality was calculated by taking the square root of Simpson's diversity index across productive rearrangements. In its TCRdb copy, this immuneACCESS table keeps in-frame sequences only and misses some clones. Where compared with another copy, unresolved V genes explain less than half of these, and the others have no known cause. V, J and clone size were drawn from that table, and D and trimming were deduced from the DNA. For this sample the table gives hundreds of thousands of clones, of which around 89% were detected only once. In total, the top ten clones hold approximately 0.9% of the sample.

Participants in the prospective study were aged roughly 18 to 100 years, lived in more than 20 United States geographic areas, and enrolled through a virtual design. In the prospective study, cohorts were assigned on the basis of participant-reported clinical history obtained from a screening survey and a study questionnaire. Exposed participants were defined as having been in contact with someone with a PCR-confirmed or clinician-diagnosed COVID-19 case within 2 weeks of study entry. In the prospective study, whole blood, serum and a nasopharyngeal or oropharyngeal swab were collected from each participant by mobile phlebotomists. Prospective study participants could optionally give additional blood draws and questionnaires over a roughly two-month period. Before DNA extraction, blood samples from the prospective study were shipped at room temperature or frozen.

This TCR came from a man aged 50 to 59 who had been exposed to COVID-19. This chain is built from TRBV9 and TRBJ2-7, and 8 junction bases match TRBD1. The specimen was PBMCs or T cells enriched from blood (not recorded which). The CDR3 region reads CASSGHSGQGAWEQYF. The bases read TGTGCCAGCAGCGGACACAGCGGCCAGGGGGCATGGGAGCAGTACTTC.